This T cell receptor (beta chain) was captured by sequencing in a study of T-cell reconstitution after alpha-beta-depleted transplantation in children. Points from the study as a whole: Reports say that about two months after transplant, the alpha-beta T cells came out of several hundred graft clones that had expanded. By one year post-transplant, T-cell counts and diversity largely arose from T cells that were newly produced. Diversity of TCRbeta at day 60 was high in some patients, arising from surviving recipient T cells and thymic progenitors.

As it was prepared, the TCRbeta library received unique molecular identifiers. TCRdb analysed the PCR reads with MiXCR anew, one entry per CDR3 protein. Of a few hundred thousand distinct CDR3 sequences listed, more than 9% are singletons. Details on this clonotype: The target antigen is unknown.

The sequence was collected from a male patient between 2 and 15 years old who had a stem cell transplant for chronic granulomatous disease, so the T cells may come from the graft donor. The specimen was peripheral blood, collected 180 days after TCRalphabeta/CD19-depleted stem cell transplant.

CDR3: CARSPGGRVGELFF. CDR3 nucleotide sequence: TGTGCCAGGAGCCCGGGGGGCCGGGTCGGGGAGCTGTTTTTT. The chain joins TRBV5-4 to TRBJ2-2; a weak D match, TRBD2 (7 bases). Deletions cut 8 bases from V and 7 bases from J, with 18 bases between. Germline loops: CDR1 SGHNT, CDR2 YYREEE (reference sequence). This CDR3 contains 14 residues.